This T cell receptor (beta chain) originates from a study of prognosis after radiotherapy for stage I lung cancer (TCRdb year 2021). Some background on the complete study: Around 19 stage I NSCLC patients were enrolled in Nanjing, China, between early 2018 and January 2019. Enrolled patients comprised 14 to 15 with newly diagnosed primary stage I lung tumors and five with oligometastatic NSCLC after surgical resection of the primary tumor. All patients were regarded as medically inoperable, because of comorbidities in about a dozen patients and refusal of surgery in more than 5 patients. The cohort was made up of around 14 men and roughly 6 women, with a median age of nearly 75 years and an age range of 53 to 84 years. About a dozen patients had adenocarcinoma and 6 or 7 had squamous cell carcinoma as the tumor histology. SBRT was given in 3 to 5 fractions with a biologically effective dose of at least 100 Gy, using image-guided IMRT or VMAT. SBRT was not combined with any concurrent therapy in any patient. Four of the 19 patients developed distant metastases after SBRT, at a median of about seven months; the other 15 showed no significant progression. Peripheral blood TCR beta repertoires were profiled in stage I NSCLC patients before and after stereotactic body radiotherapy, and the repertoires were related to distant failure. The study took one blood sample before SBRT and one after SBRT from each of about 19 patients and sequenced all 40 or so samples. Results the study describes overall, beyond this receptor: Unique TCR clone counts fell after SBRT (median about 9,600 before versus about 7,400 after; Wilcoxon paired P=0.011). Post-SBRT Shannon entropy and its change from baseline were lower in patients who developed distant metastases; baseline Shannon entropy was not associated with metastases. The study was limited by the small cohort and short follow-up, and independent validation of the study findings is required. No determination of tumor specificity was made for expanded TCR clones. TRBV and TRBJ usage frequencies reportedly varied with metastasis status, involving two V genes at baseline and several V and two J genes after SBRT. All reported P values were unadjusted for multiple comparisons.

All patients had node-negative disease on CT and PET/CT, and none had a history of other malignancies or had previously received chemotherapy or radiotherapy. About 6 milliliters of peripheral venous blood were drawn into EDTA tubes at each of two time points. PBMCs were isolated by Ficoll-Paque Plus density-gradient centrifugation. Samples were stored at -80°C immediately after collection until analysis. The germline V gene gives CDR1 as MDHEN and CDR2 as SYDVKM. Reading from cysteine to phenylalanine, the CDR3 counts 14 amino acids. Of the read, only the CDR3 DNA is kept; its 42 bases are in frame from base 1. The junction carries 10 bases between V and J, which are trimmed by 3 bases and 5 bases respectively. The TCR beta CDR3 region was amplified from genomic DNA by two rounds of multiplex PCR. In the first round of PCR, primers specific to each TRBV and TRBJ gene were used, and the primer sequences are filed in Chinese patent CN105087789A. The second PCR round used universal primers. The Roche High Pure PCR Template Preparation Kit was used to extract genomic DNA from frozen PBMCs. Paired-end sequencing with 151 bp reads was performed on the libraries using an Illumina HiSeq 3000. Under the source paper's analysis protocol: CutAdapt was used to remove raw reads lacking the multiplex PCR primer sequences. High-quality paired reads were merged into contigs with PEAR. By alignment to reference sequences, MiXCR assigned TRB V, D and J gene segments to each contig. To remove sequencing errors, CDR3 sequences were clustered according to base quality and sequence similarity. Shannon entropy normalized by the natural log of productive TCR sequence number was used as the measure of diversity. One minus Shannon entropy divided by the natural log of the number of unique clonotypes was used as the definition of clonality. Using the Youden index from ROC curves, the researchers picked the repertoire-metric cut-offs for progression-free survival, and all analyses were carried out in R 3.5.3. The raw public data were reprocessed by TCRdb itself: fastp quality trimming at Q25, MiXCR clonotype calling, in-frame beta chains only. Each entry merges the rows of one CDR3 protein and shows their most common DNA and genes. What appears here as the V and J calls and clone size reflects TCRdb's work, not the paper's. This sample comprises 30,000 or so distinct CDR3 sequences, about a third of them detected only once. The top ten constitute around 10% of the sample.

About this clonotype itself: Its binding antigen is unknown. Base-call qualities are not available, and no considerably larger clone is one nucleotide away.

This specimen was PBMCs, taken before or after stereotactic body radiation therapy (not recorded which). This clonotype was obtained from a donor at least 50 years old with non-small cell lung cancer. The rearrangement joined TRBV28 to TRBJ2-2, with the D segment identity uncertain. The nucleotide sequence reads TGTGCCAGCAGTTTTCTGGCGGATACCGGGGAGCTGTTTTTT. The translation is CASSFLADTGELFF. Joined to the reference TRBV28 and TRBJ2-2 proteins, this CDR3 gives the full variable domain: DVKVTQSSRYLVKRTGEKVFLECVQDMDHENMFWYRQDPGLGLRLIYFSYDVKMKEKGDIPEGYSVSREKKERFSLILESASTNQTSMYLCASSFLADTGELFFGEGSRLTVL.